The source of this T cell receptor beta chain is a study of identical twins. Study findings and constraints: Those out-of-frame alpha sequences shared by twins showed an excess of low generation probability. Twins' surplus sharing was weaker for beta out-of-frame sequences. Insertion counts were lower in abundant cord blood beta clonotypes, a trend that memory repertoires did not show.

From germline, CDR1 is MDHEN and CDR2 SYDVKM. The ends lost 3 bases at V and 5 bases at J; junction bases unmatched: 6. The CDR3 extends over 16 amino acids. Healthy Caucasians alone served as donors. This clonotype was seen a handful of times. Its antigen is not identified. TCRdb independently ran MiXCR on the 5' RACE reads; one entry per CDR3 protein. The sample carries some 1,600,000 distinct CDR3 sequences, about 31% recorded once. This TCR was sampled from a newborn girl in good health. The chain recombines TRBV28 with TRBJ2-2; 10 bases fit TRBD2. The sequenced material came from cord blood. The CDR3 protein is CASSFPSGSTTGELFF. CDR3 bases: TGTGCCAGCAGTTTTCCTAGCGGGAGCACTACCGGGGAGCTGTTTTTT.